This T cell receptor (beta chain) was observed in a study of shared clonotypes between healthy human individuals (dated by TCRdb to the early 2020s). Describing the broader study: The cohort comprised a couple of women and a few men aged 18 to 49 years. Libraries were prepared and TCR repertoires were sequenced by different laboratories using diverse techniques, in order to increase sequencing depth and limit assay-specific biases. To estimate repertoire size and how much clonotypes are shared between individuals, the study performed deep sequencing of blood TCR repertoires from roughly five healthy adults. Each donor's leukapheresis produced roughly between about 0.8 and 10 billion PBMCs. The paper as a whole reports these results and caveats: Sampling was restricted to blood, and TCR repertoires in tissues likely differ from the TCR repertoires found in blood. Because the study included a small number of donors, the genetic and exposure-history diversity represented was limited. Based on pairwise subsampling, the degree of clonotype sharing among donors was expected to be affected by sequencing depth.

Using the deep immunoSEQ assay, multiplex PCR amplified TCR CDR3 regions from genomic DNA. Extracted genomic DNA from each cell subset was spread evenly across all wells of several immunoSEQ 96-well plates, with each plate serving as a replicate. For unsorted PBMC, approximately 300 ng of genomic DNA, equivalent to around 30,000 T cell genomes, went into each replicate PCR. Ten immunoSEQ deep assay plates were used to sequence unsorted PBMC genomic DNA. Purified libraries were quantified with a Qubit 3.0 fluorometer, sized on a Bioanalyzer 2100, and re-quantified with the KAPA Library Quantification kit. Each immunoSEQ 96-well plate was sequenced on its own single-read 150-cycle Illumina NextSeq 550 flow cell. In the authors' own workflow: Because the immunoSEQ output held only junctional sequences and lacked quality scores, the filtering could not match the filtering applied to full-length reads. To assign V/J genes and CDR3, sequences were annotated using PyIR, a Python wrapper for IgBLAST v1.9, with IMGT germline references. Reads were filtered out if the reads had weak V/J assignments (E-value above 1e-6), no CDR3, stop codons, out-of-frame junctions, or ambiguous translated residues. V3J clonotypes were defined as sequences sharing an identical inferred V gene, J gene, and CDR3 amino acid sequence. Percentage overlap between repertoires was calculated by dividing the number of shared unique clonotypes by the size of the smaller repertoire. Three approaches were used to assess repertoire richness: RTK rarefaction, the Chao1 estimator, and Recon v2.1 estimates of unobserved clonotypes. Entries here come from immuneACCESS through TCRdb and include only in-frame sequences with V and J called. Some clones fail to appear in such tables; in the studies checked, an unresolved V gene covers under half of the shortfall, and the cause of the remainder is unknown. The D gene and trimming were derived from the DNA, and the V and J assignments and clone size from that table. Present in this sample are more than 450,000 clones, around 74% of which were seen just once. Together, the top ten hold around 13% of the sample.

The CDR3 runs 14 residues from the cysteine to the phenylalanine. Here the CDR3 DNA is all that survives: 42 bases in frame from base 1. Cut back by 2 bases and 5 bases, the V and J ends lie 12 bases apart. Taken from the germline V gene, the CDR1 and CDR2 loops are SGHTA and FQGNSA. Donors were healthy HIV-negative adults with no recently reported acute infections or vaccinations. All donors were Caucasian adults living in Nashville, Tennessee, USA. In the unsorted samples, roughly 90 million PBMCs were counted, and genomic DNA was extracted using the QIAamp DNA Blood Mini kit. After blood collection by leukapheresis, PBMCs were isolated using Ficoll-Histopaque density gradient centrifugation and then cryopreserved in the vapor phase of liquid nitrogen. With respect to this clone: No antigen is known for it. The input lacks base qualities; no much larger clone sits a single base away.

Sequencing was done on a sample of PBMCs. The chain was built from TRBV7-2 and TRBJ2-5; the best D guess is TRBD2, with 6 bases matching. The TCR sequence derives from a woman aged 40 to 49 in good health. Some clones in this sample may be carry-over from other donors' samples. Here is the DNA: TGTGCCAGCAGCTTAATGCCGGGGGTGGAGACCCAGTACTTC. Its product reads: CASSLMPGVETQYF.